Listed here is a single T cell receptor (beta chain). This CDR3 is 15 amino acids long. In germline, CDR1 is MDHEN, CDR2 SYDVKM. Between the trimmed V and J ends, which lost 2 bases and 2 bases, there was a span of 12 bases. This sample stems from a study of blood T cell repertoires in COVID-19. Study-level information: Acute and convalescent COVID-19 specimens originated in the United States, Italy and Spain. In each case, the material was cDNA or gDNA derived from T cells, B-cell-depleted T cells, or PBMCs.

In the source study's methods: Amplification of reference gene primers was used by the study to estimate nucleated cell counts. The method was immunoSEQ multiplex PCR; TCRdb's version includes in-frame clones alone and lacks a portion of them. V and J calls and clone size come straight from that table; D and trimming were deduced from the DNA. The data contain roughly 200,000 clones, 70% to 90% of them singletons. Sequencing was performed on peripheral blood. The receptor was isolated from a man aged 35 to 55 with active or convalescent COVID-19. J is TRBJ1-2 and V is TRBV28; perhaps TRBD1 as D (6 bases). The CDR3 is CASSLEGQPNYGYTF. DNA of the CDR3: TGTGCCAGCAGTTTAGAAGGACAGCCAAACTATGGCTACACCTTC.